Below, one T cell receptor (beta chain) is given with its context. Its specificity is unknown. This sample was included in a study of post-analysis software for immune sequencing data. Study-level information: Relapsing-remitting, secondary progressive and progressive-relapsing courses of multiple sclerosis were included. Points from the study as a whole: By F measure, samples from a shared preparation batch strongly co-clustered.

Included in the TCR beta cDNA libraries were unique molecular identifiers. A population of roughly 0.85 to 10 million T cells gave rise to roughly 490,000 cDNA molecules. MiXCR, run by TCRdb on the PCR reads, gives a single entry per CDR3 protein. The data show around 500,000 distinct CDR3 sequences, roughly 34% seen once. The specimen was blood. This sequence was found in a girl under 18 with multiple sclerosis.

The CDR3, as DNA: TGTGCCAGCTCACCGACAGGGGACCGAAACTATGGCTACACCTTC. Its protein product is CASSPTGDRNYGYTF. The genes are TRBV18 and TRBJ1-2, with 8 bases aligning to TRBD1. The J segment lost 2 bases and the V segment lost 3 bases, leaving 5 bases of the junction unmatched. This CDR3 has 15 amino acids. Germline lookup yields CDR1 KGHSH and CDR2 LQKENI. Using reference TRBV18 and TRBJ1-2 for the parts outside the CDR3, the full variable domain is NAGVMQNPRHLVRRRGQEARLRCSPMKGHSHVYWYRQLPEEGLKFMVYLQKENIIDESGMPKERFSAEFPKEGPSILRIQQVVRGDSAAYFCASSPTGDRNYGYTFGSGTRLTVV.